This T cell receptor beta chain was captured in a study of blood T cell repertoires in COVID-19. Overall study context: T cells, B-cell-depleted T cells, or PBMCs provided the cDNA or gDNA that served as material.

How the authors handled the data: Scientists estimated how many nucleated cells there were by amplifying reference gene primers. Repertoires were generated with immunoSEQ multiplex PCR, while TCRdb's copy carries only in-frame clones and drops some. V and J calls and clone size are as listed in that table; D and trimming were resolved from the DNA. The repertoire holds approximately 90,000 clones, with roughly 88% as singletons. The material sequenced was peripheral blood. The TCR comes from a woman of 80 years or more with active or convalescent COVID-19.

The CDR3 here is CASSRQGQVGNTEAFF. The CDR3 coding sequence is TGTGCCAGCAGTCGTCAGGGTCAGGTTGGGAACACTGAAGCTTTCTTT. This chain connects TRBV4-2 to TRBJ1-1; perhaps TRBD1 as D (5 bases). CDR3 size: 16 residues. V lost 6 bases, J lost 1 base, and 18 bases lay in between. From germline, CDR1 is LGHNA and CDR2 YNFKEQ.